This is a list of T cell receptor beta chains from one sample in a study of multiple sclerosis patients with progressive multifocal leukoencephalopathy. Clones were sequenced by immunoSEQ multiplex PCR, and TCRdb holds only the in-frame ones, with some missing. The profile shows tens of thousands of clones, approximately 89% of them singletons. The sample in question was PBMCs, obtained from a patient treated with natalizumab. Receptor source: a human donor with multiple sclerosis. Both conserved end residues are trimmed from each CDR3. The order of the fields is V gene, J gene, CDR3 length, CDR3 protein.

>TRBV13|TRBJ2-1|9
ASSLGGEQF
>TRBV30|TRBJ2-5|12
AWSLLAVQETQY
>TRBV5-6|TRBJ2-7|11
ASSWEESYEQY
>TRBV28|TRBJ2-4|14
ASRGNRAGSKNIQY
>TRBV28|TRBJ1-1|13
ASQIPGGRNTEAF
>TRBV7-8|TRBJ1-1|10
ASSLGLFEAF
>TRBV18|TRBJ1-5|14
ASSQRDSRLNQPQH
>TRBV7-6|TRBJ2-5|13
ASSLPAWDKETQY
>TRBV19|TRBJ1-1|13
ASRDRGVKNTEAF
>TRBV4-3|TRBJ2-2|13
ASSPIAGAAGELF
>TRBV6-5|TRBJ2-7|12
ASSRWTGSDEQY
>TRBV30|.|12
AWSDWRGYDEQY
>TRBV19|TRBJ1-6|10
ASSPLNSPLH
>TRBV25-1|TRBJ1-3|13
ASEANRVSGNTIY
>TRBV7-2|TRBJ2-2|15
ASSLEGQGEVAGELF
>TRBV10-3|TRBJ2-2|12
AIRLAGNTGELF
>TRBV15|TRBJ2-7|12
ATSRGPVGYEQY
>TRBV28|TRBJ1-5|13
ASSPSTGVNQPQH
>TRBV30|TRBJ1-1|10
AWRNRGPRAF
>TRBV5-1|TRBJ1-6|17
ASSLNPGDFRAGNSPLH
>TRBV5-1|TRBJ1-5|14
ASSLGTGSSNQPQH
>TRBV7-9|TRBJ2-1|10
ASSLGLAGVV
>TRBV2|TRBJ1-1|13
ASRAGAKGGTEAF
>TRBV9|TRBJ1-1|13
ASSPETDMNTEAF
>TRBV7-6|TRBJ1-4|13
ASSLAGGFREKLF
>TRBV4-1|TRBJ1-2|13
ASSQDGGEGYGYT
>TRBV27|TRBJ2-4|13
ASGPIRESKNIQY
>TRBV19|TRBJ2-7|10
ASSRGIYEQY
>TRBV9|TRBJ2-7|12
ASSVGSDHYEQY
>TRBV19|TRBJ2-1|13
ASSIGLGQLKREF
>TRBV30|TRBJ1-4|13
AWSVSGTANEKLF
>TRBV15|TRBJ2-3|18
ATSRDRLAGSLRLTDTQY
>TRBV5-6|TRBJ2-1|13
ASSPVELSYNEQF
>TRBV5-6|TRBJ2-3|14
ASSLTSGSTTDTQY
>TRBV6-5|TRBJ2-2|12
ASNGGQNTGELF
>TRBV28|TRBJ1-1|14
AIRQGGDMENTEAF
>TRBV6-6|TRBJ2-1|13
ASSQRQGKGNEQF
>TRBV6-1|TRBJ1-5|17
ASSERPSWDRGKNQPQH
>TRBV19|TRBJ1-2|12
ATRPPQEHYGYT
>TRBV4-3|TRBJ1-2|13
ASSQVTTPNYGYT
>TRBV6-1|TRBJ2-1|11
ASSERTVGGQF
>TRBV28|TRBJ2-2|12
ASSLSRRAGELF
>TRBV6-6|TRBJ1-3|12
ASSRLVSGNTIY
>TRBV2|TRBJ1-1|12
ASSADREITEAF
>TRBV7-2|TRBJ2-3|12
ASSPGGFTDTQY
>TRBV4-3|TRBJ1-4|13
ASSQKQSTNEKLF
>TRBV6-5|TRBJ2-7|13
ASSSTQGGSYEQY
>TRBV5-5|TRBJ2-1|13
ASRPTSGIYNEQF
>TRBV7-2|TRBJ1-1|12
ASSMSHANTEAF
>TRBV11-3|TRBJ2-2|12
ASSLDRGTGELF
>TRBV4-1|TRBJ2-3|14
ASSQDHRGPTDTQY
>TRBV19|TRBJ1-1|10
ASTLRDTEAF